The 32 T cell receptor beta chains given below trace back to one sample, sequenced in a study of blood T cell repertoires in COVID-19. This table comes from immunoSEQ multiplex PCR, and its TCRdb copy is limited to in-frame clones, with some not included. The top ten hold approximately 15% of the sample, which has some 45,000 clones, roughly 86% seen once. What was sequenced was peripheral blood. These receptors were taken from a human donor in a cohort sampled during active COVID-19.

The rearrangement uses TRBV11-2 and TRBJ1-2; D is ambiguous. CDR1 is SGHAT, CDR2 FQNNGV, per germline. Trimming removed 2 bases from V and 4 bases from J, with 14 bases in between. The CDR3 contains 15 residues. This CDR3 reads CASSLFSGEGYGYTF. CDR3 in DNA: TGTGCCAGCAGCTTATTTTCTGGGGAGGGCTATGGCTACACCTTC.

CDR3: CSADRGTETQYF. The CDR3 nucleotides are TGCAGCGCTGACAGGGGTACCGAGACCCAGTACTTC. The chain recombines TRBV29-1 with TRBJ2-5, with 8 bases that match TRBD1. CDR3 size: 12 residues. With 7 bases clipped from V and 5 bases from J, the junction kept 6 bases outside the gene matches. The germline V gene has CDR1 SQVTM and CDR2 ANQGSEA.

This clone was seen once. This chain uses TRBV6-2 or TRBV6-3 with TRBJ2-2; 11 bases align to TRBD2. The CDR3 consists of 19 residues. Trimming at V came to 0 bases and at J to 1 base, leaving 7 bases not matched to a gene. Germline V CDR1 and CDR2: MNHEY, SVGEGT. DNA of the CDR3: TGTGCCAGCAGTTACTCGACACGGCTAGCGGGGGGGAACACCGGGGAGCTGTTTTTT. Its protein product is CASSYSTRLAGGNTGELFF.

This clone turned up a few times. This chain connects TRBV25-1 to TRBJ2-5; D possibly corresponds to TRBD2 (5 bases). V was shortened by 7 bases and J by 5 bases, with 20 bases between the two germline ends. The V gene's germline CDR1 is MGHDK and CDR2 SYGVNS. The CDR3 covers 15 residues. DNA of the CDR3: TGTGCCAGCACCCCCCATCGCAGTCCGGGGGAGACCCAGTACTTC. Protein product: CASTPHRSPGETQYF.

CDR3 protein: CASSVQEGTGELFF. The CDR3 DNA sequence: TGTGCCAGCAGCGTCCAGGAGGGAACCGGGGAGCTGTTTTTT. The V call is TRBV7-2, the J call TRBJ2-2; tentative D call: TRBD2 (6 bases). CDR1 SGHTA and CDR2 FQGNSA come from the germline V gene. The length of the CDR3 is 14 residues. Trimming stripped 5 bases from V and 5 bases from J, with 12 bases between. Drawing the rest from reference TRBV7-2 and TRBJ2-2, the complete variable domain is GAGVSQSPSNKVTEKGKDVELRCDPISGHTALYWYRQSLGQGLEFLIYFQGNSAPDKSGLPSDRFSAERTGGSVSTLTIQRTQQEDSAVYLCASSVQEGTGELFFGEGSRLTVL.

The genes are TRBV6-5 and TRBJ2-4; tentatively, D is TRBD2 (5 bases). The CDR3 totals 16 residues. Germline V lookup: CDR1 MNHEY, CDR2 SVGAGI. V lost 1 base and J lost 8, with 18 bases in between. The CDR3 bases are TGTGCCAGCAGTTACTACCCCCGGACTCAGGCTGACATTCAGTACTTC. This gives the protein CASSYYPRTQADIQYF.

Only a few counts were recorded for this clone. The chain is built from TRBV5-1 and TRBJ1-1, with D uncertain. Germline V gives CDR1 SGHRS, CDR2 YFSETQ. V lost 1 base to trimming and J lost 1 base, with 8 bases between them. There are 14 residues in the CDR3. CDR3 in DNA: TGCGCCAGCAGCTTGACGGGAGGGAACACTGAAGCTTTCTTT. Protein product: CASSLTGGNTEAFF.

The chain employs TRBV3-1 (or the pseudogene TRBV3-2) and TRBJ2-3, with a weak D call TRBD1 (6 bases). CDR1 LGHDT and CDR2 YNNKEL come from the germline V gene (reference sequence). The CDR3 loop spans 14 amino acids. Trimming took 4 bases from V and 9 from J, leaving 17 bases between them. CDR3: CASSLGAGEGTQYF. The CDR3 DNA is TGTGCCAGCAGCCTGGGGGCAGGGGAAGGCACGCAGTATTTT.

This clone was recorded once. The rearrangement joins TRBV18 to TRBJ1-2; D is undetermined. V was trimmed by 4 bases and J by 8 bases, leaving 11 bases between them. CDR1 is KGHSH and CDR2 is LQKENI in the germline V gene. The CDR3 extends over 12 amino acids. The DNA of the CDR3 is TGTGCCAGCTCACTCTCCCGTGAGGGCTACACCTTC. It codes for CASSLSREGYTF.

Comment on this clone: The same CDR3 arises from other DNA sequences in this sample as well. V usage is TRBV3-1 (or the pseudogene TRBV3-2) and J usage is TRBJ1-5, with a tentative D call TRBD1 (5 bases). Germline-derived CDR1 and CDR2 are LGHDT and YNNKEL (reference sequence). The CDR3 has 13 amino acids. Trimming cost V 4 bases and J 9 bases, with 13 bases left between them. CDR3 DNA: TGTGCCAGCAGCCCACGGGGGGGACCGCCCCAGCATTTT. Protein sequence: CASSPRGGPPQHF.

This clone was observed a single time. This rearrangement joins TRBV9 to TRBJ1-2, with D maybe TRBD1 (5 bases). V was cut by 2 bases and J by 7 bases, with 21 bases left in between. Germline CDR1 SGDLS, CDR2 YYNGEE. This CDR3 comprises 16 residues. This CDR3 reads CASSVKPTYGAPGYTF. In nucleotides, the CDR3 is TGTGCCAGCAGCGTCAAACCTACCTATGGGGCTCCTGGCTACACCTTC.

The chain is built from TRBV3-1 (or the pseudogene TRBV3-2) and TRBJ1-2; possibly TRBD1 for D (5 bases). This CDR3 region has 12 residues. Trimming stripped 4 bases from V and 4 bases from J, with 7 bases between. Germline values: CDR1 LGHDT, CDR2 YNNKEL (reference sequence). CDR3 amino acids: CASSPGGYGYTF. CDR3 coding DNA: TGTGCCAGCAGCCCCGGGGGCTATGGCTACACCTTC.

The rearrangement uses TRBV5-6 and TRBJ2-7, with D possibly TRBD2 on 5 matching bases. Looked up from germline, CDR1 is SGHDT and CDR2 is YYEEEE. V was pared by 4 bases and J by 3 bases, with 11 bases between. CDR3 length: 13 residues. In nucleotides, the CDR3 is TGTGCCAGCAGCGTACCGGGAAACTACGAGCAGTACTTC. This encodes CASSVPGNYEQYF.

The chain joins TRBV19 to TRBJ1-2; D possibly corresponds to TRBD1 (5 bases). CDR3 size: 13 residues. Trimming took 0 bases from V and 7 from J, leaving 9 bases between them. Looked up from germline, CDR1 is LNHDA and CDR2 is SQIVND (reference sequence). CDR3 sequence: CASSIEGVAGYTF. The DNA of the CDR3 is TGTGCCAGTAGTATAGAAGGGGTCGCTGGCTACACCTTC. The full variable domain, its missing parts supplied by reference TRBV19 and TRBJ1-2, is DGGITQSPKYLFRKEGQNVTLSCEQNLNHDAMYWYRQDPGQGLRLIYYSQIVNDFQKGDIAEGYSVSREKKESFPLTVTSAQKNPTAFYLCASSIEGVAGYTFGSGTRLTVV.

This chain connects TRBV6-5 to TRBJ1-1, with unresolved D. The germline V gene encodes CDR1 MNHEY and CDR2 SVGAGI. The ends were cut back, 0 bases at V and 0 bases at J, with 5 bases in the middle. This CDR3 comprises 14 residues. This CDR3 reads CASSYSRVNTEAFF. DNA for the CDR3: TGTGCCAGCAGTTACTCGAGGGTGAACACTGAAGCTTTCTTT.

The V gene is TRBV12-3 or TRBV12-4, the J gene TRBJ1-2; TRBD1 might be the D (6 bases). The CDR3 loop spans 13 amino acids. Trimming took 6 bases from V and 4 from J, leaving 12 bases between them. The CDR3 sequence is CASSLTGLYGYTF. The CDR3 region has the DNA TGTGCCAGCAGCCTTACAGGGCTCTATGGCTACACCTTC.

V usage is TRBV3-1 (or the pseudogene TRBV3-2) and J usage is TRBJ2-5; the match to TRBD2 covers 14 bases. This CDR3 is 16 amino acids long. Germline assignment: CDR1 LGHDT and CDR2 YNNKEL (reference sequence). V was clipped by 1 base and J by 5 bases; unmatched bases: 3. CDR3 bases: TGTGCCAGCAGCCAAGGGACTAGCGGGAGGATGGAGACCCAGTACTTC. Translating gives CASSQGTSGRMETQYF.

This clone has a handful of counts. The V and J genes are TRBV11-2 and TRBJ2-7; D perhaps matches TRBD1 (5 bases). CDR1 and CDR2 (germline): SGHAT, FQNNGV. The CDR3 is 13 residues long. Trimming cost V 5 bases and J 4 bases, with 12 bases left between them. CDR3 DNA sequence: TGTGCCAGCAGCCAGGGATTTTCTTACGAGCAGTACTTC. Translation: CASSQGFSYEQYF.

This clone was detected once. The V call is TRBV4-2, the J call TRBJ1-5; no firm D call. Germline V gives CDR1 LGHNA, CDR2 YNFKEQ. The CDR3 length is 19 residues. Trimming shortened V by 0 bases and J by 2 bases, and 20 bases separated the two germline ends. The CDR3 DNA is TGTGCCAGCAGCCAAGATCGAGAGGCGGAGATGTATGGCAATCAGCCCCAGCATTTT. Translating it yields CASSQDREAEMYGNQPQHF.

This chain uses TRBV10-3 with TRBJ2-1, with a possible D match to TRBD2 (7 bases). In germline, CDR1 is ENHRY, CDR2 SYGVKD. V lost 10 bases and J 7 bases, leaving 23 bases between the germline ends. This CDR3 comprises 15 residues. CDR3 sequence: CATRGGDPAGNEQFF. The CDR3 nucleotides are TGTGCCACCCGAGGGGGGGATCCCGCCGGGAATGAGCAGTTCTTC.

The chain uses TRBV6-2 or TRBV6-3 and TRBJ1-1; no clear D. Per germline, CDR1 MNHEY and CDR2 SVGEGT. CDR3 length: 14 amino acids. V was trimmed by 2 bases and J by 1 base, leaving 8 bases between them. This CDR3 is CASSYGGQNTEAFF. CDR3 DNA sequence: TGTGCCAGCAGTTACGGAGGCCAGAACACTGAAGCTTTCTTT.

The chain employs TRBV18 and TRBJ2-3; 11 nucleotides line up with TRBD2. Germline CDR1 and CDR2: KGHSH and LQKENI. The CDR3 runs 15 residues. V trimming: 3 bases; J trimming: 6 bases; junction bases outside the gene matches: 5. CDR3 in amino acids: CASSPGLAERDTQYF. In DNA, the CDR3 is TGTGCCAGCTCACCGGGACTAGCGGAGAGGGATACGCAGTATTTT. The complete variable domain, with remaining parts taken from reference TRBV18 and TRBJ2-3, reads NAGVMQNPRHLVRRRGQEARLRCSPMKGHSHVYWYRQLPEEGLKFMVYLQKENIIDESGMPKERFSAEFPKEGPSILRIQQVVRGDSAAYFCASSPGLAERDTQYFGPGTRLTVL.

The genes are TRBV10-3 and TRBJ2-1, with 14 bases fitting TRBD2. The V segment lost 4 bases and the J segment 5 bases; nucleotides outside the gene matches: 4. This CDR3 spans 16 amino acids. Germline assignment: CDR1 ENHRY and CDR2 SYGVKD. The CDR3 coding sequence is TGTGCCATCAGTGCCGGACTAGCGGGGGGAAACAATGAGCAGTTCTTC. The encoded protein is CAISAGLAGGNNEQFF.

This sequence joins TRBV6-2 or TRBV6-3 and TRBJ2-7, with TRBD2 matching over 7 bases. V lost 0 bases and J lost 3; bases outside the gene matches: 5. The length of the CDR3 is 15 residues. Germline assignment: CDR1 MNHEY and CDR2 SVGEGT. The CDR3 coding sequence is TGTGCCAGCAGTTACTCGAAGCTAGCGGACTACGAGCAGTACTTC. As protein: CASSYSKLADYEQYF.

J is TRBJ1-5 and V is TRBV6-2 or TRBV6-3; 8 positions agree with TRBD1. V trimming: 5 bases; J trimming: 3 bases; junction bases outside the gene matches: 9. The CDR3 totals 16 residues. The germline gives CDR1 MNHEY, CDR2 SVGEGT. DNA of the CDR3: TGTGCCAGCAGTCGCGGACAGGGCCCACCCAATCAGCCCCAGCATTTT. Translating it yields CASSRGQGPPNQPQHF.

This sequence joins TRBV5-4 and TRBJ2-3; D is possibly TRBD2 (6 bases). Germline CDR1 and CDR2: SGHNT and YYREEE (reference sequence). The CDR3 extends over 16 amino acids. V lost 3 bases and J 0 bases, leaving 14 bases between the germline ends. The CDR3 sequence: CASSSSRGSSTDTQYF. The CDR3 nucleotides are TGTGCCAGCAGCTCATCGCGGGGTTCTAGCACAGATACGCAGTATTTT. The variable domain in full, completed from reference TRBV5-4 and TRBJ2-3, reads ETGVTQSPTHLIKTRGQQVTLRCSSQSGHNTVSWYQQALGQGPQFIFQYYREEENGRGNFPPRFSGLQFPNYSSELNVNALELDDSALYLCASSSSRGSSTDTQYFGPGTRLTVL.

This sequence joins TRBV10-2 and TRBJ1-1; possible D gene TRBD1, 5 bases. Between the trimmed V and J ends, which lost 2 bases and 3 bases, there was a span of 7 bases. The CDR3 runs 13 residues. CDR1 is WSHSY and CDR2 is SAAADI in the germline V gene. This CDR3 is CASSETGHTEAFF. In DNA form, the CDR3 reads TGCGCCAGCAGTGAGACAGGCCACACTGAAGCTTTCTTT.

This clone has just a few counts. This chain's CDR3 is CSVERSYEQYF. CDR3 DNA sequence: TGCAGCGTTGAACGCAGCTACGAGCAGTACTTC. The chain carries TRBV29-1 and TRBJ2-7; no definite D call. The CDR3 totals 11 residues. V dropped 2 bases and J dropped 3 bases, with 5 bases sitting between them. Per the germline V gene, CDR1 is SQVTM and CDR2 is ANQGSEA.

V is TRBV11-3 and J is TRBJ2-3, with a possible D match to TRBD1 (6 bases). The germline V gene encodes CDR1 SGHNT and CDR2 YENEEA. This CDR3 comprises 16 residues. V dropped 4 bases and J dropped 7 bases, with 21 bases sitting between them. This CDR3 is CASSSPQGRSLNTQYF. CDR3 nucleotides: TGTGCCAGCAGCTCACCACAGGGAAGGTCATTAAATACGCAGTATTTT. The whole variable domain, filled in from reference TRBV11-3 and TRBJ2-3, reads EAGVVQSPRYKIIEKKQPVAFWCNPISGHNTLYWYLQNLGQGPELLIRYENEEAVDDSQLPKDRFSAERLKGVDSTLKIQPAELGDSAVYLCASSSPQGRSLNTQYFGPGTRLTVL.

V is TRBV18 and J is TRBJ1-1; maybe TRBD1 (5 bases). V was shortened by 4 bases and J by 7 bases, with 13 bases between the two germline ends. The CDR3 loop spans 13 amino acids. Per the germline V gene, CDR1 is KGHSH and CDR2 is LQKENI. CDR3 in amino acids: CASSHSTEFEAFF. The CDR3, as DNA: TGTGCCAGCTCACACTCGACAGAGTTTGAAGCTTTCTTT.

The rearrangement links TRBV9 to TRBJ2-5, with TRBD2 identical over 14 bases. With V trimmed by 3 bases and J by 5 bases, 3 bases remained unmatched. Germline V gives CDR1 SGDLS, CDR2 YYNGEE. This CDR3 comprises 15 residues. The CDR3, as DNA: TGTGCCAGCAGCGCGGGACTAGCGGGGGTGGAGACCCAGTACTTC. This gives the protein CASSAGLAGVETQYF.

J is TRBJ1-4 and V is TRBV4-3, with D unclear. Trimming left V 1 base short and J 3 bases short, with 9 bases between. The CDR3 runs to 15 residues. Germline V gene data show CDR1 as LGHNA and CDR2 as YSLEER. CDR3 coding DNA: TGCGCCAGCAGCCAAGGTCCCATAGCTAATGAAAAACTGTTTTTT. Translation gives CASSQGPIANEKLFF.